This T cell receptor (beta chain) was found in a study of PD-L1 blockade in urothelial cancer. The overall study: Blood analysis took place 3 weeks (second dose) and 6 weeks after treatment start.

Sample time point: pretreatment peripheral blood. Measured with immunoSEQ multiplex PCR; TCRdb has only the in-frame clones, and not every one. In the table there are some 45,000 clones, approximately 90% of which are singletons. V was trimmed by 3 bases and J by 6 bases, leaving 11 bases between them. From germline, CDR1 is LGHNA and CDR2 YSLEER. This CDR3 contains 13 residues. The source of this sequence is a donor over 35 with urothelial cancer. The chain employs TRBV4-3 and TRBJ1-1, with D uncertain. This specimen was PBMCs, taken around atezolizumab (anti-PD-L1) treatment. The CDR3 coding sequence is TGCGCCAGCAGCCAGACCCGGCGGGCTGAAGCTTTCTTT. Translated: CASSQTRRAEAFF.